Listed below are T cell receptor beta chains from one sample, sequenced in a study of blood T cell repertoires in COVID-19. Sequencing was performed with immunoSEQ multiplex PCR; in TCRdb, only in-frame clones are kept and a portion is missing. The sample has some 13,000 clones, approximately 86% seen once. Sequencing input: peripheral blood. Source of these receptors: a man at least 80 years old with acute or convalescent COVID-19. Each CDR3 is given with its conserved first and last residue. Fields, in order: J gene, V gene, clone size, D gene, CDR3 protein, CDR3 DNA. The D gene is left open where the match is weak. The size of a clone is reported for some rows only, either as once, few or many, or as a class for expanded clones.

TRBJ2-3,TRBV10-1,NA,TRBD2,CASSSGGGFTYTQYF,TGCGCCAGCAGTAGCGGGGGAGGCTTCACATATACGCAGTATTTT
TRBJ2-1,TRBV7-3,NA,TRBD2,CASSPHGGASYNEQFF,TGTGCCAGCAGCCCCCACGGGGGGGCTTCCTACAATGAGCAGTTCTTC
TRBJ2-1,TRBV30,NA,NA,CASKLPGKNEQFF,TGTGCCTCCAAGCTTCCGGGGAAAAATGAGCAGTTCTTC
TRBJ1-1,TRBV3-1/TRBV3-2,few,NA,CASSQDSQGRAAFF,TGTGCCAGCAGCCAAGATTCGCAGGGTAGGGCAGCTTTCTTT
TRBJ2-3,TRBV7-2,NA,TRBD2,CASSPPGLAGGRTDTQYF,TGTGCCAGCAGCCCCCCGGGACTAGCGGGGGGGCGCACAGATACGCAGTATTTT
TRBJ2-7,TRBV24-1,few,NA,CATSDPRTRAYEQYF,TGTGCCACCAGTGATCCCCGGACAAGGGCCTACGAGCAGTACTTC
TRBJ2-2,TRBV11-1,NA,NA,CASSSWGRWNTGELFF,TGTGCCAGCAGCTCCTGGGGGCGTTGGAACACCGGGGAGCTGTTTTTT
TRBJ1-1,TRBV7-2,NA,NA,CASSLEPGRGTEAFF,TGTGCCAGCAGCTTAGAGCCAGGGAGGGGCACTGAAGCTTTCTTT
TRBJ2-4,TRBV28,NA,NA,CASSFNRATLRNIQYF,TGTGCCAGCTCCTTCAACAGGGCTACCCTAAGAAACATTCAGTACTTC
TRBJ2-3,TRBV2,NA,TRBD1,CASSYDAGQGKGTDTQYF,TGTGCCAGCAGTTACGACGCGGGACAGGGGAAAGGCACAGATACGCAGTATTTT
TRBJ2-2,TRBV2,NA,NA,CASSERGFTGELFF,TGTGCCAGCAGTGAAAGGGGGTTTACCGGGGAGCTGTTTTTT
TRBJ2-1,TRBV14,NA,NA,CASSRGISGVNEQFF,TGTGCCAGCAGCCGCGGGATTTCGGGAGTAAATGAGCAGTTCTTC
TRBJ2-1,TRBV20-1,NA,NA,CRGGGGNEQFF,TGCCGAGGGGGGGGCGGAAATGAGCAGTTCTTC
TRBJ1-5,TRBV19,NA,TRBD1,CASSPKRTGVQPQHF,TGTGCCAGTAGCCCAAAGAGGACAGGGGTGCAGCCCCAGCATTTT
TRBJ2-5,TRBV3-1/TRBV3-2,few,TRBD2,CASTDHGASGGAKTQYF,TGTGCCAGCACCGACCACGGAGCCAGCGGGGGGGCCAAGACCCAGTACTTC
TRBJ2-3,TRBV2,NA,NA,CASSTVDTQYF,TGTGCCAGCAGTACTGTAGATACGCAGTATTTT
TRBJ2-3,TRBV4-1,NA,NA,CASSQDGQFADTQYF,TGCGCCAGCAGCCAAGATGGGCAATTCGCAGATACGCAGTATTTT
TRBJ2-1,TRBV5-4,NA,TRBD2,CASSYGTSSHNEQFF,TGTGCCAGCAGCTACGGGACTAGCTCCCACAATGAGCAGTTCTTC
TRBJ2-3,TRBV19,NA,TRBD1,CASGWTGSTDTQYF,TGTGCCAGTGGTTGGACAGGGAGCACAGATACGCAGTATTTT
TRBJ2-1,TRBV9,NA,NA,CASSVAGAPYNEQFF,TGTGCCAGCAGCGTAGCGGGAGCCCCCTACAATGAGCAGTTCTTC
TRBJ2-1,TRBV14,NA,NA,CASSYSGIRDNEQFF,TGTGCCAGCAGCTATAGCGGTATTCGGGACAATGAGCAGTTCTTC
TRBJ2-3,TRBV28,NA,TRBD2,CASSSTFRLADTDTQYF,TGTGCCAGCAGTTCTACATTTAGACTAGCTGACACAGATACGCAGTATTTT
TRBJ2-5,TRBV4-1,NA,TRBD2,CASSPGEGRETQYF,TGCGCCAGCAGCCCCGGGGAGGGGAGAGAGACCCAGTACTTC
TRBJ1-5,TRBV3-1/TRBV3-2,NA,NA,CASSQGGGNSQPQHF,TGTGCCAGCAGCCAAGGGGGAGGGAATTCCCAGCCCCAGCATTTT
TRBJ2-1,TRBV12-3/TRBV12-4,few,TRBD2,CASSLRLAGVFF,TGTGCCAGCAGTTTACGGCTAGCGGGAGTGTTCTTC
TRBJ1-2,TRBV6-2/TRBV6-3,NA,NA,CASSPYQYSYGYTF,TGTGCCAGCAGCCCATATCAGTATTCTTATGGCTACACCTTC
TRBJ2-5,TRBV19,NA,NA,CANIKGEGETQYF,TGTGCCAATATAAAGGGAGAGGGAGAGACCCAGTACTTC
TRBJ2-7,TRBV7-3,NA,NA,CASSLTAGPGDEQYF,TGTGCCAGCAGCTTAACGGCGGGGCCTGGAGACGAGCAGTACTTC
TRBJ2-1,TRBV7-9,NA,TRBD1,CASRRQGDEQFF,TGTGCCAGCAGAAGACAGGGGGATGAGCAGTTCTTC
TRBJ2-3,TRBV11-3,NA,TRBD2,CASSPRGLAGTTDTQYF,TGTGCCAGCAGCCCACGGGGGCTAGCGGGAACAACAGATACGCAGTATTTT
TRBJ1-4,TRBV11-2,NA,TRBD1,CASRPQGAPNEKLFF,TGTGCCAGCAGGCCTCAGGGGGCCCCAAATGAAAAACTGTTTTTT
TRBJ2-2,TRBV4-2,NA,TRBD2,CASSHHGGGLNTGELFF,TGTGCCAGCAGCCACCACGGGGGAGGGTTGAACACCGGGGAGCTGTTTTTT
TRBJ2-5,TRBV18,NA,TRBD2,CASSATYSGVQETQYF,TGTGCCAGCTCGGCCACTTATAGCGGGGTCCAAGAGACCCAGTACTTC
TRBJ2-7,TRBV11-2,once,NA,CASSFLDRAYEQYF,TGTGCCAGCAGCTTCCTCGATCGGGCCTACGAGCAGTACTTC
TRBJ1-2,TRBV19,NA,TRBD1,CASGDRGLGGYTF,TGTGCCAGTGGGGACAGGGGGTTAGGTGGCTACACCTTC
TRBJ1-6,TRBV18,NA,TRBD1,CASSRDRGFSYNSPLHF,TGTGCCAGCTCACGGGACAGGGGATTCTCCTATAATTCACCCCTCCACTTT
TRBJ1-2,TRBV15,NA,NA,CATSRESGALNYGYTF,TGTGCCACCAGCAGGGAGTCAGGGGCCCTTAACTATGGCTACACCTTC
TRBJ1-1,TRBV4-1,NA,NA,CASSQALRGFSEAFF,TGCGCCAGCAGCCAAGCGCTAAGGGGGTTCTCTGAAGCTTTCTTT
TRBJ1-2,TRBV5-4,NA,TRBD1,CASSPRDRELKGYTF,TGTGCCAGCAGCCCTCGGGACAGGGAACTTAAAGGCTACACCTTC
TRBJ2-1,TRBV7-3,once,TRBD1,CASSSRTGEKFF,TGTGCCAGCAGTTCGAGGACAGGGGAAAAGTTCTTC
TRBJ2-1,TRBV6-5,NA,TRBD1,CASSKPTGSNEQFF,TGTGCCAGCAGTAAACCGACAGGGTCCAATGAGCAGTTCTTC
TRBJ2-7,TRBV18,NA,NA,CASSPGQVGYEQYF,TGTGCCAGCTCACCGGGACAAGTGGGCTACGAGCAGTACTTC
TRBJ1-1,TRBV18,NA,NA,CASSPGAGNTEAFF,TGTGCCAGCTCACCCGGCGCAGGGAACACTGAAGCTTTCTTT
TRBJ2-7,TRBV6-1,NA,NA,CASSELSTGSYEQYF,TGTGCCAGCAGTGAACTCTCTACAGGGTCCTACGAGCAGTACTTC